This T cell receptor (beta chain) is drawn from a study of vaccination effects on CD4 cells after COVID-19 (dated by TCRdb to between 2021 and 2022). Regarding the complete study: In the ViraFEST assay, PBMC were stimulated with viral peptide pools, and antigen-specific CD4+ T cell clonotypes were then identified by expansion using TCR sequencing. Across the study, the median time from the second dose to post-vaccine sampling was 72 days (range 14 to 241). Some 2 million PBMC per well were cultured with about 10 ug/ml peptides in IMDM containing approximately 4.6% human AB serum, roughly 10 IU/ml IL-2 and gentamicin. SARS-CoV-2 spike-specific CD4+ TCR repertoires from before and after mRNA vaccination were compared in COVID-19 convalescent patients and in infection-naive vaccine recipients. Altogether, around ten COVID-19 convalescent patients and several SARS-CoV-2-naive healthy vaccine recipients made up the full study. Cultures from other donors in the study were sequenced with the Oncomine TCR Beta short-read assay on an Illumina iSeq 100. The paper's findings and limits, for the study overall: The study was limited by a small number of convalescent patients, and early post-infection timepoints were lacking. In healthy vaccine recipients, vaccine-induced clones were almost all SARS-CoV-2 mono-reactive, with only 1 of 255 being cross-reactive with common cold coronaviruses. At late post-vaccination timepoints, both infection-induced and vaccine-induced clones showed marked clonal contraction, consistent with waning T cell responses.

After more than nine days of culture, CD4+ T cells were isolated with the EasySep CD4+ T cell isolation kit. Two doses of either the BNT162b2 or the mRNA-1273 mRNA SARS-CoV-2 vaccine were administered to participants. None of the healthy vaccine recipients had a prior SARS-CoV-2 infection, which was confirmed by nucleocapsid antibody tests that came back negative both before and after vaccination. Half of the culture medium was replaced with fresh IL-2-containing medium on days 3 and 7. Unless noted otherwise, every peptide stimulation condition was cultured in triplicate wells. PBMC were separated from whole blood using Ficoll-Paque Plus gradient centrifugation and were then either cryopreserved at -140C or used fresh. The QIAamp micro DNA kit was used to extract genomic DNA from the cultured CD4+ T cells. In regard to this clone: The antigen this receptor binds is unknown. Base quality data are lacking; no much larger clone is found one base away.

The library came from the immunoSEQ multiplex PCR assay. TCR beta CDR3 sequencing was performed on DNA from the cultured, isolated CD4+ T cells. Regarding the original processing steps: The analysis removed non-productive TCR sequences, trimmed reads to the CDR3 region, and retained only CDR3s that were 7 or more amino acids long. Antigen-specific clonotypes were identified using the MANAFEST web app by comparison of expansion in peptide wells against reference cultures. To count as positive, a clone had to show expansion at FDR<0.05 compared with the reference and with all other wells, an odds ratio above 5, and a frequency above 0.1% in two replicate wells. Cross-reactive clonotypes were defined as significantly expanded in SARS-CoV-2 spike wells and in at least one common cold coronavirus spike condition. Levenshtein distance calculated with the stringdist R package was used to assess CDR3 similarity, and unrooted trees were constructed with ape in R 3.6.1. TCRdb provides this immuneACCESS table in a form limited to in-frame rearrangements. Some clones are lacking; in checked studies, under half of them reflect an unresolved V gene, and why the rest are absent is not known. The V and J calls and the clone size are those of that table, but D and trimming were determined from the DNA. Counted in this sample were some 70,000 clones; 65% to 80% of them appeared once. The top ten clones comprise approximately 2.4% of the sample.

V was cut back by 1 base and J by 3 bases, leaving a gap of 13 bases between them. From a lookup of the germline V gene (reference sequence), CDR1 and CDR2 are LNHNV and YYDKDF. Counted from cysteine to phenylalanine, this CDR3 has 16 amino acids. Kept here is only the CDR3 DNA, which spans 48 bases and is read in frame from base 1. This specimen was CD4+ T cells from PBMCs cultured without peptide, taken after COVID-19 vaccination. The sequence links TRBV15 to TRBJ1-3, with the D gene uncertain. This sequence was found in a human donor who received a COVID-19 vaccine. The CDR3 is CATSRARVIFGNTIYF. The nucleotides read TGTGCCACCAGCAGAGCGAGGGTCATTTTTGGAAACACCATATATTTT.